These 9 T cell receptor beta chains originate from one sample sequenced in a study of naive and memory T cell subsets. The beta constant-region primer was an equimolar mix of two oligonucleotides covering TRBC1 and TRBC2. The ligated cDNA underwent four PCR rounds using SP2 and nested alpha and beta constant-region primers. TCRdb processed the UMI-ligation and nested PCR reads anew with MiXCR; each CDR3 protein has one entry. The sample contains about 120,000 distinct CDR3 sequences, 36% of which appear only once. Sequencing was done on a sample of central memory CD4+ T cells from blood. The receptors were sampled from a human donor in good health.

This clonotype was recorded a few times. This chain links TRBV12-3 or TRBV12-4 with TRBJ2-3; 12 nucleotides match TRBD2. CDR3 length equals 16 residues. V shed 5 bases, J shed 5 bases, and the junction held 8 bases outside the gene matches. The CDR3 spells CASSDLAGGRRDTQYF. DNA of the CDR3: TGTGCCAGCAGTGACCTAGCGGGAGGGAGGAGAGATACGCAGTATTTT.

A few counts support this clonotype. The chain couples TRBV4-1 to TRBJ1-2; perhaps TRBD1 as D (6 bases). From germline, CDR1 is MGHRA and CDR2 YSYEKL. Trimming cost V 5 bases and J 0 bases, with 16 bases left between them. The CDR3 extends over 16 amino acids. DNA for the CDR3: TGCGCCAGCAGCTCTACAAGTACAGGGCCTAACTATGGCTACACCTTC. This gives the protein CASSSTSTGPNYGYTF.

This clonotype occurred a few times. The rearrangement links TRBV29-1 to TRBJ2-3; D is unclear. Germline loops: CDR1 SQVTM, CDR2 ANQGSEA. The CDR3 is 12 residues long. V lost 4 bases and J 6 bases, leaving 11 bases between the germline ends. The CDR3 DNA sequence: TGCAGCGTTGTTGAAATGGGGGATACGCAGTATTTT. Protein product: CSVVEMGDTQYF.

This clonotype turned up a few times. The J gene is TRBJ2-7, the V gene TRBV7-9; D remains ambiguous. V was trimmed by 1 base and J by 1 base, leaving 8 bases between them. Germline CDR1 reads SEHNR; CDR2 reads FQNEAQ (reference sequence). The CDR3 sequence is 14 residues long. The CDR3 region is CASSLGQTSYEQYF. The CDR3 DNA reads as TGTGCCAGCAGCTTAGGGCAGACTTCCTACGAGCAGTACTTC. The entire variable domain, with the rest obtained from reference TRBV7-9 and TRBJ2-7, is as follows: DTGVSQNPRHKITKRGQNVTFRCDPISEHNRLYWYRQTLGQGPEFLTYFQNEAQLEKSRLLSDRFSAERPKGSFSTLEIQRTEQGDSAMYLCASSLGQTSYEQYFGPGTRLTVT.

This clonotype has at least ten counts. An end of the junction does not agree with germline; a read error may underlie this. The chain is built from TRBV7-2 and TRBJ2-7, with D unresolved. Germline CDR1 is SGHTA and CDR2 is FQGNSA. The CDR3 runs 11 residues. This CDR3 reads CASSPGYEQYF. The CDR3 DNA sequence: TGCGCCAGCAGCCCGGGCTACGAGCAGTACTTC.

This clonotype was found a few times. The rearrangement uses TRBV20-1 and TRBJ2-4; 9 positions match TRBD2. From germline, CDR1 is DFQATT and CDR2 SNEGSKA (reference sequence). The junction had 3 bases not matched to a gene; V was cut back by 0 bases and J by 0 bases. The CDR3 has 16 residues. CDR3 nucleotides: TGCAGTGCTAGAGACTATAGCGGGGGAGCCAAAAACATTCAGTACTTC. It specifies CSARDYSGGAKNIQYF.

Ten or more counts support this clonotype. The chain couples TRBV20-1 to TRBJ2-1; the match to TRBD2 covers 11 bases. With V trimmed by 5 bases and J by 7 bases, 7 bases remained unmatched. CDR1 and CDR2 (germline): DFQATT, SNEGSKA (reference sequence). This CDR3 spans 14 amino acids. This CDR3 is CSAAPSGRNNEQFF. CDR3 coding DNA: TGCAGTGCTGCTCCTAGCGGGAGGAATAATGAGCAGTTCTTC.

This clonotype has a handful of counts. This sequence joins TRBV24-1 and TRBJ2-7; TRBD1 matches 7 bases. CDR3 size: 15 residues. Germline values: CDR1 KGHDR, CDR2 SFDVKD. The V and J ends lost 4 bases and 4 bases, in that order; junction bases with no gene match: 9. CDR3 in amino acids: CATSEAGTALYEQYF. DNA for the CDR3: TGTGCCACCAGTGAGGCCGGGACAGCCTTGTACGAGCAGTACTTC.

The J gene is TRBJ2-5, the V gene TRBV4-3; possible D gene TRBD1, 6 bases. Germline V CDR1 and CDR2: LGHNA, YSLEER. CDR3 size: 16 residues. The germline V and J ends were trimmed by 1 base and 2 bases, with 14 bases remaining between them. CDR3 residues: CASSQGTQGRQETQYF. The CDR3 DNA sequence: TGCGCCAGCAGCCAAGGTACACAGGGTCGACAAGAGACCCAGTACTTC.